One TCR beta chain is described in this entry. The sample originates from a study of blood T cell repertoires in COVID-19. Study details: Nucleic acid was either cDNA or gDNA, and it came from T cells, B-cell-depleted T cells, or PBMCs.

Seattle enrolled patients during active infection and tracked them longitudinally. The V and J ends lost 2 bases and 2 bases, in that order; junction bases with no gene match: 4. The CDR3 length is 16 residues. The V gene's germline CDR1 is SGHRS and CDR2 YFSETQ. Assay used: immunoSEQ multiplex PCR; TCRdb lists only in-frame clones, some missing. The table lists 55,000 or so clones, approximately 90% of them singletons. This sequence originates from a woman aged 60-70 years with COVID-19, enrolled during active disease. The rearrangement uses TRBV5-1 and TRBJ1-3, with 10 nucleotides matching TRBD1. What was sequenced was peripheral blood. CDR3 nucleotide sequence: TGCGCCAGCAGCTTATCGGGACAGGGGACTGGAAACACCATATATTTT. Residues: CASSLSGQGTGNTIYF.